What follows are 5 T cell receptor beta chains derived from one specimen sequenced in a study of cytomegalovirus exposure and HLA in healthy donors. Primers for the PCR totalled 60 Vbeta and 13 Jbeta. Sequencing used immunoSEQ multiplex PCR; TCRdb keeps in-frame clones, though not all of them. The data contain some 180,000 clones, under 80% of them singletons. The sequenced sample was PBMCs. The receptors shown here come from a woman in her twenties or thirties in good health and CMV-seropositive.

This clone appeared a single time. The V gene is TRBV11-3, the J gene TRBJ2-7; the D gene is possibly TRBD1 (5 bases). The CDR3 is 13 residues long. The ends were cut back, 5 bases at V and 4 bases at J, with 12 bases in the middle. CDR1 is SGHNT and CDR2 is YENEEA in the germline V gene. CDR3 amino acids: CASSPTVEYEQYF. CDR3 in DNA: TGTGCCAGCAGCCCGACAGTGGAATACGAGCAGTACTTC.

V gene TRBV28 combines with J gene TRBJ1-4; D is ambiguous. Germline CDR1 is MDHEN and CDR2 is SYDVKM. V was cut by 3 bases and J by 4 bases, with 9 bases left in between. The CDR3 totals 14 residues. This CDR3 reads CASSFAGGNEKLFF. CDR3 nucleotide sequence: TGTGCCAGCAGTTTTGCGGGAGGTAATGAAAAACTGTTTTTT. Full variable domain (outside the CDR3, taken from reference TRBV28 and TRBJ1-4): DVKVTQSSRYLVKRTGEKVFLECVQDMDHENMFWYRQDPGLGLRLIYFSYDVKMKEKGDIPEGYSVSREKKERFSLILESASTNQTSMYLCASSFAGGNEKLFFGSGTQLSVL.

This clone was seen a handful of times. The genes are TRBV9 and TRBJ2-3; tentative D call: TRBD1 (5 bases). Germline CDR1 reads SGDLS; CDR2 reads YYNGEE. Trimming shortened V by 0 bases and J by 4 bases, and 9 bases separated the two germline ends. This CDR3 has 14 residues. The CDR3 reads CASSVEGVPDTQYF. The CDR3 DNA reads as TGTGCCAGCAGCGTAGAAGGGGTGCCAGATACGCAGTATTTT.

This chain uses TRBV6-5 with TRBJ1-1; D gene ambiguous. V dropped 6 bases and J dropped 5 bases, with 16 bases sitting between them. CDR1 is MNHEY, CDR2 SVGAGI, per germline. CDR3 size: 14 residues. The CDR3: CASRTRGLVTEAFF. The CDR3 DNA sequence: TGTGCCAGCAGGACGAGAGGGCTCGTGACTGAAGCTTTCTTT.

This chain joins TRBV4-1 and TRBJ1-5; possibly TRBD1 for D (5 bases). CDR3 length: 15 residues. Looked up from germline, CDR1 is MGHRA and CDR2 is YSYEKL. Trimming removed 1 base at V and 7 bases at J, with 14 bases between. CDR3 in amino acids: CASSQVPGSEQPQHF. As DNA, the CDR3 is TGCGCCAGCAGCCAAGTCCCAGGGTCGGAGCAGCCCCAGCATTTT.